Sequencing of this T cell receptor beta chain was carried out in a study of PD-1 blockade in classical Hodgkin lymphoma. Broader study findings: Similar baseline diversity was found in complete responders and newly diagnosed patients. Possibly reflecting disease activity or prior therapy, repertoire differences have causes that remain undefined.

Remarks on this clone: Its antigen is not known.

Every patient relapsed after autologous stem cell transplantation, and brentuximab vedotin exposure varied. V was pared by 0 bases and J by 8 bases, with 6 bases of the junction left unmatched. This CDR3 is 16 amino acids long. Germline V gene data show CDR1 as MGHRA and CDR2 as YSYEKL. Profiled with immunoSEQ multiplex PCR; TCRdb holds only in-frame clones, not every one. The sample has approximately 84,000 clones, approximately 91% seen once. This clonotype was obtained from a human donor with classical Hodgkin lymphoma. This sample comprised peripheral blood mononuclear cells (PBMCs), obtained at baseline. V and J are TRBV4-1 and TRBJ1-4; 10 nucleotides align to TRBD1. The CDR3 loop is CASSQDGGTGAEKLFF. The CDR3 region has the DNA TGCGCCAGCAGCCAAGATGGGGGGACAGGGGCCGAAAAACTGTTTTTT.